The 11 T cell receptor beta chains presented below share a single source sample, sequenced in a study of STAT5B mutations in CD4+ large granular lymphocyte leukemia. Using immunoSEQ multiplex PCR, the repertoire was profiled, and TCRdb retains in-frame clones only, with some absent. In the table there are 37,000 or so clones, about 85% of which are singletons. The specimen sequenced was CD4+ T cells from blood buffy coats. All receptors come from a human donor in good health.

On this clone: Compared with germline, one end of the junction differs, possibly owing to a read error. CDR3 residues: CASSEVRSGTGARGF. CDR3 bases: TGTGCCAGCAGTGAAGTCCGCTCCGGGACAGGGGCCCGGGGTTTT. The chain carries TRBV6-1 and TRBJ1-4; 10 nucleotides agree with TRBD1. The CDR3 has 15 amino acids. Per the germline V gene, CDR1 is MNHNS and CDR2 is SASEGT.

V is TRBV7-2 and J is TRBJ2-3, with a possible D match to TRBD1 (5 bases). CDR3 length equals 15 residues. Germline CDR1 and CDR2: SGHTA and FQGNSA. The V and J ends lost 5 bases and 4 bases respectively, with 16 bases between them. Here the CDR3 DNA reads TGTGCCAGCAGCCCAAGGGCCATAGGGGCAGATACGCAGTATTTT. As protein: CASSPRAIGADTQYF.

The chain is built from TRBV25-1 and TRBJ2-3; tentative D call: TRBD1 (6 bases). Per germline, CDR1 MGHDK and CDR2 SYGVNS. Trimming removed 2 bases from V and 2 bases from J, with 17 bases in between. This CDR3 has 17 residues. DNA for the CDR3: TGTGCCAGCAGTGAAACAGGGTTAGGATTCCTCACAGATACGCAGTATTTT. It translates to CASSETGLGFLTDTQYF.

This chain uses TRBV4-1 with TRBJ2-3, with D maybe TRBD2 (5 bases). The V and J ends lost 0 bases and 4 bases respectively, with 17 bases between them. This CDR3 spans 17 amino acids. Looked up from germline, CDR1 is MGHRA and CDR2 is YSYEKL. The CDR3 loop is CASSQEGGPKYSDTQYF. CDR3 DNA sequence: TGCGCCAGCAGCCAAGAAGGCGGGCCAAAGTACTCAGATACGCAGTATTTT.

The V gene is TRBV5-6, the J gene TRBJ1-5; possible D gene TRBD1, 5 bases. CDR1 is SGHDT, CDR2 YYEEEE, per germline. Deletions cut 2 bases from V and 3 bases from J, with 18 bases between. This CDR3 has 17 amino acids. CDR3 coding DNA: TGTGCCAGCAGCTTTAGACCACCGCGGGGCACCAATCAGCCCCAGCATTTT. Its translation is CASSFRPPRGTNQPQHF.

The chain links TRBV6-1 to TRBJ1-1; tentative D call: TRBD1 (5 bases). The CDR3 contains 14 residues. V lost 3 bases and J 6 bases, leaving 14 bases between the germline ends. Germline CDR1 reads MNHNS; CDR2 reads SASEGT. In nucleotides, the CDR3 is TGTGCCAGCAGTGAGGGGCCCCTGAGGGCTGAAGCTTTCTTT. This translates into CASSEGPLRAEAFF.

This chain links TRBV19 with TRBJ2-1, with 8 bases identical to TRBD2. Trimming at V came to 6 bases and at J to 9 bases, leaving 13 bases not matched to a gene. Germline V gene sequence: CDR1 LNHDA, CDR2 SQIVND (reference sequence). This CDR3 has 15 amino acids. CDR3 sequence reads: CASRGTAGVLGEQFF. The CDR3 nucleotides read TGTGCCAGTAGAGGAACAGCGGGAGTTTTGGGTGAGCAGTTCTTC.

This rearrangement joins TRBV19 to TRBJ1-1, with a possible D match to TRBD1 (6 bases). This CDR3 contains 16 residues. Trimming took off 5 bases at V and 0 bases at J, with 16 bases between the two ends. Looked up from germline, CDR1 is LNHDA and CDR2 is SQIVND (reference sequence). The CDR3 DNA follows: TGTGCCAGTAGTTCATCACGGACAGAGTTGAACACTGAAGCTTTCTTT. It encodes CASSSSRTELNTEAFF.

The V gene is TRBV19, the J gene TRBJ1-2; D is unclear. There are 12 residues in the CDR3. The V end lost 6 bases, the J end lost 3 bases, and 8 bases lay between the germline ends. CDR1 is LNHDA and CDR2 is SQIVND in the germline V gene (reference sequence). CDR3 amino acids: CASRATDYGYTF. CDR3 nucleotides: TGTGCCAGTAGGGCGACGGACTATGGCTACACCTTC.

The chain combines TRBV28 with TRBJ2-7, with a possible D match to TRBD2 (5 bases). The CDR3 sequence is 14 residues long. V was cut by 5 bases and J by 9 bases, with 20 bases left in between. Germline CDR1 and CDR2: MDHEN and SYDVKM. The CDR3 DNA is TGTGCCAGCAGTATCCTGACGGAGGTTGGCGCGCAGTACTTC. It is translated as CASSILTEVGAQYF. Full variable domain (rest looked up from reference TRBV28 and TRBJ2-7): DVKVTQSSRYLVKRTGEKVFLECVQDMDHENMFWYRQDPGLGLRLIYFSYDVKMKEKGDIPEGYSVSREKKERFSLILESASTNQTSMYLCASSILTEVGAQYFGPGTRLTVT.

About this clone itself: One junction end disagrees with the germline gene, perhaps due to a read error. The identical CDR3 is also encoded by other nucleotide sequences in the sample. The chain uses TRBV6-5 and TRBJ2-7, with 7 bases fitting TRBD2. Germline V gene data show CDR1 as MNHEY and CDR2 as SVGAGI. The CDR3 is 14 residues long. The CDR3 sequence: CASSYSAGAYEQYF. For the CDR3, the DNA is TGTGCTAGCAGTTACTCCGCGGGAGCGTACGAGCAGTACTTC.